This passage covers 32 T cell receptor beta chains from one sample sequenced in a study of shared clonotypes between healthy human individuals. TCRdb's copy holds only in-frame clones and misses some; the assay was immunoSEQ multiplex PCR. Among approximately 640,000 clones listed, about 78% were seen once. Sequenced input: memory CD4+ T cells sorted from blood. Subset noted: CD45RA-negative fraction. The source of these receptors is a woman aged 25 to 45 in good health.

The rearrangement joins TRBV28 to TRBJ2-7; weak D call: TRBD1 (6 bases). The CDR3 extends over 15 amino acids. Between the trimmed V and J ends, which lost 6 bases and 5 bases, there was a span of 20 bases. The V gene's germline CDR1 is MDHEN and CDR2 SYDVKM. CDR3 sequence (DNA): TGTGCCAGCAGCCCTCGCTCTACAGGGCTGGACGAGCAGTACTTC. This gives the protein CASSPRSTGLDEQYF.

The chain couples TRBV27 to TRBJ1-4, with D unresolved. The ends were cut back, 5 bases at V and 3 bases at J, with 10 bases in the middle. Germline values: CDR1 MNHEY, CDR2 SMNVEV (reference sequence). The CDR3 loop spans 14 amino acids. The CDR3 spells CASSRGSSNEKLFF. The CDR3, as DNA: TGTGCCAGCAGTAGAGGGAGTTCTAATGAAAAACTGTTTTTT.

The CDR3 protein is CASSLVFQGPGEKLFF. The CDR3 DNA follows: TGTGCCAGCAGCTTAGTGTTCCAGGGCCCAGGTGAAAAACTGTTTTTT. J is TRBJ1-4 and V is TRBV11-2; D perhaps matches TRBD1 (5 bases). There are 16 residues in the CDR3. Per germline, CDR1 SGHAT and CDR2 FQNNGV. V lost 1 base and J lost 7, with 16 bases in between.

Only one count was recorded for this clone. The chain joins TRBV11-2 to TRBJ2-7, with 12 bases fitting TRBD2. J lost 5 bases, V lost 5 bases, and 13 bases had no gene match. CDR1 is SGHAT, CDR2 FQNNGV, per germline. The CDR3 covers 17 residues. The CDR3 DNA is TGTGCCAGCAGCCCCCTACCGGGACTAGCGGGCGTTAACGAGCAGTACTTC. Translating it yields CASSPLPGLAGVNEQYF.

This chain joins TRBV27 and TRBJ2-1; 12 nucleotides agree with TRBD2. Trimming cost V 5 bases and J 5 bases; bases outside gene matches: 1. CDR3 length: 14 residues. Germline CDR1 MNHEY, CDR2 SMNVEV (reference sequence). CDR3 sequence reads: CASSTSGRNNEQFF. CDR3 in DNA: TGTGCCAGCAGTACTAGCGGGAGGAACAATGAGCAGTTCTTC.

The chain links TRBV28 to TRBJ2-7; D is perhaps TRBD2 (6 bases). The V gene lost 6 bases and the J gene lost 4 bases, with 13 bases spanning the gap. The germline V gene encodes CDR1 MDHEN and CDR2 SYDVKM. This CDR3 comprises 13 residues. CDR3 DNA: TGTGCCAGCAGGATGGGACTCCTATACGAGCAGTACTTC. Translating it yields CASRMGLLYEQYF.

The J gene is TRBJ2-7, the V gene TRBV7-8, with 7 bases fitting TRBD2. The J segment lost 0 bases and the V segment lost 5 bases, leaving 7 bases of the junction unmatched. The CDR3 covers 15 residues. Germline CDR1 SGHVS, CDR2 FQNEAQ. The CDR3: CASSPLGGSSYEQYF. CDR3 nucleotides: TGTGCCAGCAGCCCCTTGGGAGGGAGCTCCTACGAGCAGTACTTC.

The chain is built from TRBV6-5 and TRBJ2-3; TRBD2 is a possible D gene (6 bases). The CDR3 spans 13 residues. CDR1 and CDR2 from the germline V gene are MNHEY and SVGAGI. V was cut by 7 bases and J by 2 bases, with 10 bases left in between. The DNA of the CDR3 is TGTGCCAGCAAGGGCGGGAACACAGATACGCAGTATTTT. It encodes CASKGGNTDTQYF.

The V call is TRBV6-6, the J call TRBJ2-1; D remains unclear. The CDR3 has 15 amino acids. V lost 2 bases and J lost 0, with 8 bases in between. Germline V gene lookup returns CDR1 MNHNY and CDR2 SVGAGI (reference sequence). The CDR3 region is CASSYLELSYNEQFF. The CDR3 DNA sequence: TGTGCCAGCAGTTACCTAGAGCTCTCCTACAATGAGCAGTTCTTC.

The chain couples TRBV5-1 to TRBJ1-4; a possible D gene is TRBD1 (5 bases). The CDR3 covers 15 residues. CDR1 SGHRS and CDR2 YFSETQ come from the germline V gene. V lost 0 bases and J 7 bases, leaving 13 bases between the germline ends. The DNA of the CDR3 is TGCGCCAGCAGCTTGGCCCCGGGGGTTAGTGAAAAACTGTTTTTT. This encodes CASSLAPGVSEKLFF.

The chain recombines TRBV4-1 with TRBJ1-3; 9 bases are shared with TRBD1. J gave up 4 bases and V 4 bases, and 8 bases lay outside the gene matches. The CDR3 has 16 residues. Germline V gene data show CDR1 as MGHRA and CDR2 as YSYEKL. CDR3 residues: CASSPGSGQGGNTIYF. Here the CDR3 DNA reads TGCGCCAGCAGCCCCGGGTCGGGACAGGGAGGAAACACCATATATTTT.

The rearrangement joins TRBV19 to TRBJ2-7; 8 bases map to TRBD2. Trimming removed 5 bases from V and 5 bases from J; junction bases left unmatched: 20. Germline CDR1 and CDR2: LNHDA and SQIVND (reference sequence). The CDR3 is 18 amino acids. The chain's CDR3 is CASSPDPVNSGIKNEQYF. CDR3 DNA: TGTGCCAGTAGTCCTGACCCGGTAAATAGCGGGATTAAAAACGAGCAGTACTTC.

The rearrangement uses TRBV19 and TRBJ1-4; the D is unclear. Germline V lookup: CDR1 LNHDA, CDR2 SQIVND (reference sequence). This CDR3 spans 13 amino acids. Trimming removed 9 bases at V and 4 bases at J, with 12 bases between. CDR3 amino acids: CASERGYNEKLFF. The CDR3 region has the DNA TGTGCCAGCGAACGGGGATATAATGAAAAACTGTTTTTT.

For the CDR3, the DNA is TGTGCCAGCAGGCCGCCGGGGGCGCATGAGCAGTTCTTC. Protein: CASRPPGAHEQFF. The V call is TRBV7-8, the J call TRBJ2-1; tentatively, D is TRBD1 or TRBD2 (6 bases each). V shed 6 bases and J shed 8 bases, with 14 bases lying between them. This CDR3 spans 13 amino acids. Germline CDR1 SGHVS, CDR2 FQNEAQ.

The J gene is TRBJ1-4, the V gene TRBV29-1; D ambiguous. Germline CDR1 is SQVTM and CDR2 is ANQGSEA. Between the trimmed V and J ends, which lost 4 bases and 5 bases, there was a span of 5 bases. The CDR3 loop spans 11 amino acids. CDR3: CSVAENEKLFF. CDR3 bases: TGCAGCGTTGCGGAAAATGAAAAACTGTTTTTT. The full variable domain, rest sourced from reference TRBV29-1 and TRBJ1-4, is SAVISQKPSRDICQRGTSLTIQCQVDSQVTMMFWYRQQPGQSLTLIATANQGSEATYESGFVIDKFPISRPNLTFSTLTVSNMSPEDSSIYLCSVAENEKLFFGSGTQLSVL.

Concerning this clone: The same CDR3 arises from other DNA sequences in this sample as well. The chain uses TRBV11-2 and TRBJ1-1, with D perhaps matching TRBD1 (5 bases). This CDR3 contains 13 residues. In germline, CDR1 is SGHAT, CDR2 FQNNGV. Trimming cost V 5 bases and J 4 bases, with 11 bases left between them. The CDR3 region is CASSQGGGTEAFF. In DNA, the CDR3 is TGTGCCAGCAGCCAAGGTGGGGGCACTGAAGCTTTCTTT.

The table lists this clone with a few counts. V and J are TRBV28 and TRBJ1-5; D call uncertain. From germline, CDR1 is MDHEN and CDR2 SYDVKM. Trimming removed 7 bases from V and 1 base from J, with 17 bases in between. The CDR3 extends over 16 amino acids. The chain's CDR3 is CASIQSYKQSNQPQHF. The CDR3 region has the DNA TGTGCCAGCATCCAGTCTTACAAACAAAGCAATCAGCCCCAGCATTTT.

V usage is TRBV19 and J usage is TRBJ1-1, with D perhaps TRBD1 (5 bases). Trimming took 10 bases from V and 1 from J, leaving 19 bases between them. Per the germline V gene, CDR1 is LNHDA and CDR2 is SQIVND (reference sequence). CDR3 size: 15 residues. Here the CDR3 reads CATTTGRVENTEAFF. The CDR3, as DNA: TGTGCCACAACCACCGGCAGGGTTGAGAACACTGAAGCTTTCTTT.

The CDR3 here is CASSLGGGVYNSPLHF. The CDR3 nucleotides are TGTGCCAGCAGCTTGGGAGGGGGTGTCTATAATTCACCCCTCCACTTT. The V gene is TRBV5-8, the J gene TRBJ1-6, with a possible D match to TRBD1 (6 bases). V lost 0 bases and J 3 bases, leaving 10 bases between the germline ends. CDR1 is SGHTS, CDR2 YDEGEE, per germline. This CDR3 is built from 16 residues.

The chain is built from TRBV6-6 and TRBJ1-2; the D is unclear. Trimming stripped 5 bases from V and 5 bases from J, with 9 bases between. In germline, CDR1 is MNHNY, CDR2 SVGAGI (reference sequence). The CDR3 covers 12 residues. CDR3 in amino acids: CASSLAIYGYTF. DNA for the CDR3: TGTGCCAGCAGTCTAGCGATATATGGCTACACCTTC.

V usage is TRBV28 and J usage is TRBJ1-2, with D uncertain. Germline V gene lookup returns CDR1 MDHEN and CDR2 SYDVKM. This CDR3 is 15 amino acids long. The ends were cut back, 7 bases at V and 5 bases at J, with 20 bases in the middle. This CDR3 reads CASTTPMSSRYGYTF. The CDR3 nucleotides read TGTGCCAGCACTACCCCAATGAGCAGCCGTTATGGCTACACCTTC.

The chain joins TRBV10-3 to TRBJ2-2; D is uncertain. The CDR3 is 16 amino acids. Trimming pared 0 bases from V and 0 bases from J, leaving 8 bases between. Germline V gives CDR1 ENHRY, CDR2 SYGVKD. The DNA for the CDR3 is TGTGCCATCAGTGAGTCCCGCCAAGCGAACACCGGGGAGCTGTTTTTT. This encodes CAISESRQANTGELFF.

The chain links TRBV7-9 to TRBJ1-4; 7 nucleotides line up with TRBD1. This CDR3 is 14 amino acids long. Germline trimming cut 3 bases from V and 4 bases from J; bases unmatched to any gene: 2. From germline, CDR1 is SEHNR and CDR2 FQNEAQ (reference sequence). The CDR3 spells CASSLGQINEKLFF. Here the CDR3 DNA reads TGTGCCAGCAGCTTGGGACAGATTAATGAAAAACTGTTTTTT.

The rearrangement uses TRBV7-2 and TRBJ2-1, with TRBD2 identical over 7 bases. Germline assignment: CDR1 SGHTA and CDR2 FQGNSA. After removal of 2 bases from V and 9 bases from J, the junction contained 7 bases not matched to a gene. The CDR3 totals 14 residues. The CDR3 region has the DNA TGTGCCAGCAGCTTATGGGGGGGAGTGGCTGAGCAGTTCTTC. Protein sequence: CASSLWGGVAEQFF.

The gene calls are TRBV29-1 and TRBJ1-2; D perhaps matches TRBD1 (6 bases). The V end was cut by 4 bases, the J end by 4 bases, with 10 bases between. Looked up from germline, CDR1 is SQVTM and CDR2 is ANQGSEA. The CDR3 is made up of 12 amino acids. The DNA of the CDR3 is TGCAGCGTTGGGGGCAGGGGCTATGGCTACACCTTC. Its protein is CSVGGRGYGYTF.

The CDR3 loop is CASRTQPDRVQFF. CDR3 coding DNA: TGTGCCAGCAGGACCCAACCCGACAGGGTCCAGTTCTTC. The V and J genes are TRBV27 and TRBJ2-1; 7 positions agree with TRBD1. This CDR3 is built from 13 residues. V was clipped by 6 bases and J by 13 bases; unmatched bases: 12. The V gene's germline CDR1 is MNHEY and CDR2 SMNVEV (reference sequence).

The rearrangement joins TRBV11-3 to TRBJ2-1; D might be TRBD1 (6 bases). Trimming pared 5 bases from V and 8 bases from J, leaving 16 bases between. Per germline, CDR1 SGHNT and CDR2 YENEEA. This CDR3 is 14 amino acids long. This CDR3 reads CASSTNRVFDEQFF. The CDR3 coding sequence is TGTGCCAGCAGCACCAACAGGGTTTTCGATGAGCAGTTCTTC.

The chain couples TRBV19 to TRBJ1-1; D may be TRBD1 (5 bases). The CDR3 has 14 amino acids. Germline V gene data show CDR1 as LNHDA and CDR2 as SQIVND (reference sequence). With 3 bases removed from V and 1 base from J, the gap between germline ends came to 9 bases. The CDR3 sequence: CASSIGTQNTEAFF. The CDR3 DNA reads as TGTGCCAGTAGTATCGGGACTCAGAACACTGAAGCTTTCTTT. Supplemented by reference TRBV19 and TRBJ1-1, the full variable domain reads DGGITQSPKYLFRKEGQNVTLSCEQNLNHDAMYWYRQDPGQGLRLIYYSQIVNDFQKGDIAEGYSVSREKKESFPLTVTSAQKNPTAFYLCASSIGTQNTEAFFGQGTRLTVV.

In its sample, this clone was seen once. J is TRBJ2-7 and V is TRBV28, with TRBD1 matching 7 bases. The CDR3 covers 13 residues. Germline lookup yields CDR1 MDHEN and CDR2 SYDVKM. The V and J ends lost 6 bases and 2 bases, in that order; junction bases with no gene match: 4. CDR3 coding DNA: TGTGCCAGCAGGGGACAGCCTCCCTACGAGCAGTACTTC. Protein: CASRGQPPYEQYF.

The V gene is TRBV7-3, the J gene TRBJ2-2; 7 bases fit TRBD2. The V gene end was trimmed by 3 bases and the J gene end by 4 bases; junction bases not matched to a gene: 2. The CDR3 runs to 14 residues. Germline V lookup: CDR1 SGHTA, CDR2 FQGTGA. In DNA, the CDR3 is TGTGCCAGCAGCTTCTCTAGCGGCACCGGGGAGCTGTTTTTT. Amino acid sequence: CASSFSSGTGELFF.

The chain joins TRBV10-2 to TRBJ2-2; 10 bases fit TRBD1. There are 15 residues in the CDR3. Germline CDR1 and CDR2: WSHSY and SAAADI. With V trimmed by 7 bases and J by 4 bases, 6 bases remained unmatched. The CDR3: CASTRQGARTGELFF. Written as DNA, the CDR3 is TGCGCCAGCACCCGACAGGGGGCGCGCACCGGGGAGCTGTTTTTT.

This chain links TRBV7-8 with TRBJ1-1; a possible D gene is TRBD1 (5 bases). Per the germline V gene, CDR1 is SGHVS and CDR2 is FQNEAQ. Trimming left V 5 bases short and J 4 bases short, with 11 bases between. CDR3 length: 13 residues. The CDR3 region is CASSPYQGTEAFF. CDR3 sequence (DNA): TGTGCCAGCAGCCCCTACCAGGGCACTGAAGCTTTCTTT.